A single sample gave rise to the 24 T cell receptor beta chains below, sequenced in a study of T cell responses to AZD1222 COVID-19 vaccine. Data came from immunoSEQ multiplex PCR; TCRdb stores just in-frame clones and leaves some out. This sample carries under 150,000 clones, roughly 85% of them seen once, and the ten largest clones take approximately 1.7%. Sequencing used peripheral blood, obtained on day 0 of AZD1222 vaccination. The origin of the receptors is an adult in good health.

This chain connects TRBV5-6 to TRBJ1-4, with D unclear. The CDR3 consists of 11 residues. Trimming removed 4 bases at V and 6 bases at J, with 4 bases between. Germline V gives CDR1 SGHDT, CDR2 YYEEEE. The CDR3 here is CASSSDEKLFF. The CDR3 coding sequence is TGTGCCAGCAGCAGCGATGAAAAACTGTTTTTT.

This chain connects TRBV27 to TRBJ1-5, with D possibly matching TRBD1 (5 bases). The CDR3 has 15 residues. The ends were cut back, 5 bases at V and 4 bases at J, with 15 bases in the middle. Germline CDR1 and CDR2: MNHEY and SMNVEV (reference sequence). The DNA for the CDR3 is TGTGCCAGCAGTCGATCCACGCAGGGTAATCAGCCCCAGCATTTT. Its protein product is CASSRSTQGNQPQHF.

The chain combines TRBV7-3 with TRBJ2-5; D gene uncertain. This CDR3 region has 12 residues. With 3 bases removed from V and 4 bases from J, the gap between germline ends came to 6 bases. Germline values: CDR1 SGHTA, CDR2 FQGTGA. CDR3 protein: CASSFLGETQYF. The CDR3, as DNA: TGTGCCAGCAGCTTCCTGGGAGAGACCCAGTACTTC.

The rearrangement links TRBV7-7 to TRBJ2-5; TRBD2 might be the D (6 bases). V dropped 5 bases and J dropped 2 bases, with 12 bases sitting between them. This CDR3 comprises 14 residues. Germline V CDR1 and CDR2: SSHAT, FNYEAQ (reference sequence). In DNA form, the CDR3 reads TGTGCCAGCAGCCATAGCGGACGGCAAGAGACCCAGTACTTC. Residues: CASSHSGRQETQYF.

The rearrangement uses TRBV18 and TRBJ2-5, with 7 nucleotides matching TRBD1. The CDR3 is 14 residues long. Trimming took 2 bases from V and 3 from J; bases not matched to a gene: 3. Germline values: CDR1 KGHSH, CDR2 LQKENI. The CDR3 loop is CASSPYTGEETQYF. The CDR3 DNA sequence: TGTGCCAGCTCACCATACACAGGGGAAGAGACCCAGTACTTC.

V is TRBV3-1 (or the pseudogene TRBV3-2) and J is TRBJ1-2; D is possibly TRBD1 (5 bases). V was shortened by 0 bases and J by 4 bases, with 12 bases between the two germline ends. The CDR3 length is 15 residues. The V gene's germline CDR1 is LGHDT and CDR2 YNNKEL (reference sequence). CDR3 bases: TGTGCCAGCAGCCAAGACGTGGGGCGGCTCTATGGCTACACCTTC. Amino acid sequence: CASSQDVGRLYGYTF.

V and J are TRBV15 and TRBJ1-1, with D unresolved. The germline CDR1 and CDR2 sequences are LNHNV and YYDKDF (reference sequence). CDR3 size: 14 residues. The V gene lost 4 bases and the J gene lost 6 bases, with 15 bases spanning the gap. CDR3 amino acids: CATSTGFEGAEAFF. CDR3 nucleotides: TGTGCCACCAGCACCGGGTTCGAGGGCGCTGAAGCTTTCTTT.

V is TRBV6-4 and J is TRBJ2-3, with TRBD2 identical over 10 bases. J was trimmed by 1 base and V by 6 bases; bases with no gene match: 1. The CDR3 has 14 amino acids. Germline CDR1 MRHNA, CDR2 SNTAGT. DNA for the CDR3: TGTGCCAGCAGGCTAGCGGGAGGCACAGATACGCAGTATTTT. Residues: CASRLAGGTDTQYF.

The chain couples TRBV6-6 to TRBJ2-5; TRBD2 aligns across 7 bases. J gave up 2 bases and V 0 bases, and 3 bases lay outside the gene matches. CDR1 and CDR2 from the germline V gene are MNHNY and SVGAGI (reference sequence). There are 15 residues in the CDR3. CDR3 bases: TGTGCCAGCAGTTACTCGGCGCGGGGGCAAGAGACCCAGTACTTC. Amino acids: CASSYSARGQETQYF.

This chain connects TRBV25-1 to TRBJ1-1, with D uncertain. CDR3 size: 13 residues. The V gene's germline CDR1 is MGHDK and CDR2 SYGVNS. The V gene lost 6 bases and the J gene lost 5 bases, with 13 bases spanning the gap. The CDR3 spells CASRDGMGTEAFF. CDR3 in DNA: TGTGCCAGCAGGGACGGGATGGGAACTGAAGCTTTCTTT.

This CDR3 is CASSSPGLSGGGQFF. CDR3 coding DNA: TGTGCCAGCAGCTCCCCGGGACTATCCGGTGGTGGGCAGTTCTTC. The chain is built from TRBV11-3 and TRBJ2-1; the match to TRBD2 covers 7 bases. This CDR3 comprises 15 residues. J lost 12 bases, V lost 4 bases, and 15 bases had no gene match. Germline CDR1 SGHNT, CDR2 YENEEA. Based on the CDR3 plus reference TRBV11-3 and TRBJ2-1, the full variable domain is EAGVVQSPRYKIIEKKQPVAFWCNPISGHNTLYWYLQNLGQGPELLIRYENEEAVDDSQLPKDRFSAERLKGVDSTLKIQPAELGDSAVYLCASSSPGLSGGGQFFGPGTRLTVL.

V and J are TRBV6-5 and TRBJ1-4; weak D call: TRBD1 (5 bases). The germline V gene has CDR1 MNHEY and CDR2 SVGAGI. Trimming removed 0 bases at V and 7 bases at J, with 15 bases between. The CDR3 is made up of 16 amino acids. CDR3 nucleotides: TGTGCCAGCAGTTACTCTACAGGAGGGAGAGGTGAAAAACTGTTTTTT. Protein product: CASSYSTGGRGEKLFF.

A note on this clone: A junction boundary mismatches the germline segment, possibly from a read error. This chain links TRBV18 with TRBJ1-2, with 9 bases aligning to TRBD1. The CDR3 consists of 14 residues. Germline V gene lookup returns CDR1 KGHSH and CDR2 LQKENI. The CDR3 DNA reads TGTGCCAGCACACCAGATGGGACAGGGAAGGGCTACACCTTC. Residues: CASTPDGTGKGYTF.

Worth noting for this clone: The same CDR3 also results from other DNA sequences found in this sample. The gene calls are TRBV9 and TRBJ2-6; D is ambiguous. Germline CDR1 SGDLS, CDR2 YYNGEE. CDR3 length equals 14 residues. Trimming took 3 bases from V and 2 from J, leaving 6 bases between them. The CDR3 sequence is CASSAVAGANVLTF. Written as DNA, the CDR3 is TGTGCCAGCAGCGCCGTGGCTGGGGCCAACGTCCTGACTTTC.

The J gene is TRBJ1-5, the V gene TRBV9, with D uncertain. The CDR3 length is 15 residues. From germline, CDR1 is SGDLS and CDR2 YYNGEE. V dropped 0 bases and J dropped 2 bases, with 9 bases sitting between them. CDR3 nucleotides: TGTGCCAGCAGCGTAGATGGGGTACGCAATCAGCCCCAGCATTTT. Translated: CASSVDGVRNQPQHF. Full variable domain (missing parts from reference TRBV9 and TRBJ1-5): DSGVTQTPKHLITATGQRVTLRCSPRSGDLSVYWYQQSLDQGLQFLIQYYNGEERAKGNILERFSAQQFPDLHSELNLSSLELGDSALYFCASSVDGVRNQPQHFGDGTRLSIL.

As DNA, the CDR3 is TGTGCCAGCAGTCGACCGGGGCGAGGGGATGGCTACACCTTC. This codes for CASSRPGRGDGYTF. The genes are TRBV6-5 and TRBJ1-2; D may be TRBD1 (5 bases). The CDR3 has 14 amino acids. CDR1 and CDR2 from the germline V gene are MNHEY and SVGAGI. V lost 5 bases and J 6 bases, leaving 16 bases between the germline ends.

This clone appeared once. The chain links TRBV7-2 to TRBJ1-5; 7 nucleotides match TRBD1. The germline CDR1 and CDR2 sequences are SGHTA and FQGNSA. V shed 5 bases and J 5 bases; nucleotides not matched to a gene: 6. CDR3 length: 14 residues. CDR3 loop: CASSRGQQYQPQHF. CDR3 in DNA: TGTGCCAGCAGCAGGGGACAGCAGTATCAGCCCCAGCATTTT.

J is TRBJ2-1 and V is TRBV19; TRBD2 matches at 13 bases. CDR3 length: 17 amino acids. J gave up 0 bases and V 3 bases, and 2 bases lay outside the gene matches. From germline, CDR1 is LNHDA and CDR2 SQIVND (reference sequence). Here the CDR3 DNA reads TGTGCCAGTAGTATCACTAGCGGGAGGGCCTCCTACAATGAGCAGTTCTTC. Translated, it gives CASSITSGRASYNEQFF.

This rearrangement joins TRBV5-1 to TRBJ1-5; TRBD1 is a possible D gene (6 bases). Trimming removed 2 bases from V and 3 bases from J, with 9 bases in between. This CDR3 is built from 14 residues. In germline, CDR1 is SGHRS, CDR2 YFSETQ. The CDR3 DNA follows: TGCGCCAGCAGCTTTACAGGGCCCAATCAGCCCCAGCATTTT. Amino acid sequence: CASSFTGPNQPQHF.

The CDR3 DNA follows: TGCGCCAGCAGCGGAACACAGGGAGGCACTGAAGCTTTCTTT. This encodes CASSGTQGGTEAFF. The V and J genes are TRBV5-1 and TRBJ1-1; TRBD1 is a possible D gene (6 bases). The CDR3 runs to 14 residues. From germline, CDR1 is SGHRS and CDR2 YFSETQ. Trimming pared 4 bases from V and 4 bases from J, leaving 14 bases between. Using reference TRBV5-1 and TRBJ1-1 for the parts outside the CDR3, the full variable domain is KAGVTQTPRYLIKTRGQQVTLSCSPISGHRSVSWYQQTPGQGLQFLFEYFSETQRNKGNFPGRFSGRQFSNSRSEMNVSTLELGDSALYLCASSGTQGGTEAFFGQGTRLTVV.

The V call is TRBV7-2, the J call TRBJ1-5; D possibly corresponds to TRBD1 (5 bases). The germline gives CDR1 SGHTA, CDR2 FQGNSA. CDR3 length: 12 amino acids. The V end was cut by 6 bases, the J end by 2 bases, with 5 bases between. CDR3 sequence reads: CASRQGNQPQHF. CDR3 bases: TGTGCCAGCAGACAGGGCAATCAGCCCCAGCATTTT.

The chain links TRBV30 to TRBJ2-4, with D maybe TRBD1 (5 bases). There are 15 residues in the CDR3. V lost 3 bases to trimming and J lost 0 bases, with 12 bases between them. Germline-derived CDR1 and CDR2 are GTSNPN and SVGIG (reference sequence). The CDR3: CAWSVQQVAKNIQYF. CDR3 nucleotides: TGTGCCTGGAGCGTCCAACAGGTAGCCAAAAACATTCAGTACTTC.

This rearrangement joins TRBV2 to TRBJ2-1; D unresolved. Germline lookup yields CDR1 SNHLY and CDR2 FYNNEI. Trimming shortened V by 5 bases and J by 9 bases, and 14 bases separated the two germline ends. This CDR3 is built from 13 residues. The chain's CDR3 is CASSLTAPSEQFF. The DNA of the CDR3 is TGTGCCAGCAGTCTGACTGCCCCCAGTGAGCAGTTCTTC.

This chain links TRBV5-1 with TRBJ2-1; 7 nucleotides line up with TRBD2. There are 16 residues in the CDR3. Germline loops: CDR1 SGHRS, CDR2 YFSETQ. The V gene end was trimmed by 7 bases and the J gene end by 4 bases; junction bases not matched to a gene: 14. Here the CDR3 reads CASVLGGGVRYNEQFF. The DNA of the CDR3 is TGCGCCAGCGTCTTAGGCGGGGGAGTTCGGTACAATGAGCAGTTCTTC.